This entry lists 8 T cell receptor beta chains sequenced from one sample in a study of blood T cell repertoires in COVID-19. Clones were sequenced by immunoSEQ multiplex PCR, and TCRdb holds only the in-frame ones, with some missing. The table shows about 160,000 clones, with 80% occurring only once. Source material: PBMCs or T cells enriched from blood (not recorded which). The source is a man aged 40-49 years who had recovered from COVID-19.

This clone was seen a handful of times. J is TRBJ1-2 and V is TRBV4-1; the D gene is possibly TRBD1 (6 bases). This CDR3 contains 16 residues. V dropped 0 bases and J dropped 3 bases, with 14 bases sitting between them. CDR1 and CDR2 (germline): MGHRA, YSYEKL. CDR3 amino acids: CASSQDRTDRHYGYTF. The CDR3 bases are TGCGCCAGCAGCCAAGATCGGACGGACAGACACTATGGCTACACCTTC.

The gene calls are TRBV5-4 and TRBJ2-2, with unresolved D. Germline V gene sequence: CDR1 SGHNT, CDR2 YYREEE (reference sequence). V shed 6 bases and J shed 1 base, with 7 bases lying between them. CDR3 length: 13 amino acids. The CDR3: CASTPRNTGELFF. CDR3 DNA: TGTGCCAGCACCCCTCGGAACACCGGGGAGCTGTTTTTT.

This clone was seen a handful of times. The genes are TRBV6-2 or TRBV6-3 and TRBJ1-5, with D possibly matching TRBD1 (5 bases). The CDR3 contains 16 residues. Trimming took off 8 bases at V and 0 bases at J, with 17 bases between the two ends. The germline gives CDR1 MNHEY, CDR2 SVGEGT. CDR3 nucleotides: TGTGCCAGCCGCCGTTCCAGGGTCTATAGCAATCAGCCCCAGCATTTT. As protein: CASRRSRVYSNQPQHF.

V gene TRBV9 combines with J gene TRBJ2-1; no reliable D call. Germline V gives CDR1 SGDLS, CDR2 YYNGEE. Trimming took off 3 bases at V and 6 bases at J, with 10 bases between the two ends. The CDR3 has 13 residues. The CDR3 region has the DNA TGTGCCAGCAGCGCTACGCTAACCAATGAGCAGTTCTTC. Its protein is CASSATLTNEQFF.

The chain has TRBV6-5 and TRBJ2-4; TRBD2 might be the D (5 bases). CDR3 length equals 14 residues. Trimming removed 6 bases at V and 7 bases at J, with 16 bases between. CDR1 is MNHEY, CDR2 SVGAGI, per germline. CDR3 amino acids: CASSPGVARNIQYF. CDR3 DNA sequence: TGTGCCAGCAGCCCCGGGGTAGCACGGAACATTCAGTACTTC.

The chain links TRBV9 to TRBJ2-3; D is ambiguous. The CDR3 contains 14 residues. The germline gives CDR1 SGDLS, CDR2 YYNGEE. V was cut by 3 bases and J by 4 bases, with 12 bases left in between. CDR3 sequence (DNA): TGTGCCAGCAGCGGACGAGGTTGGGCAGATACGCAGTATTTT. Translation gives CASSGRGWADTQYF.

The chain employs TRBV7-6 and TRBJ1-2; 8 positions match TRBD1. The CDR3 contains 14 residues. Germline-derived CDR1 and CDR2 are SGHVS and FNYEAQ. V shed 5 bases, J shed 7 bases, and the junction held 9 bases outside the gene matches. The CDR3 nucleotides read TGTGCCAGCAGCCCTTGGACAGGGTTGGGTGGCTACACCTTC. Translating it yields CASSPWTGLGGYTF.

V and J are TRBV9 and TRBJ2-3; TRBD2 matches at 11 bases. The CDR3 has 17 amino acids. V trimming: 3 bases; J trimming: 0 bases; junction bases outside the gene matches: 6. CDR1 is SGDLS, CDR2 YYNGEE, per germline. CDR3 DNA: TGTGCCAGCAGCGGGACTAGCGGGCCTTCTAGCACAGATACGCAGTATTTT. It yields the protein CASSGTSGPSSTDTQYF.